The subject of this entry is one T cell receptor (beta chain). In the original analysis: Estimated nucleated cell counts came from reference gene primer amplification. Here immunoSEQ multiplex PCR was the method, and the copy in TCRdb shows in-frame clones only, minus some. V, J and clone size reflect that table, while D and trimming were determined from the DNA. The sample has roughly 500,000 clones, 70% to 90% seen once. The data were obtained in a study of blood T cell repertoires in COVID-19. Study details: T cells, B-cell-depleted T cells, or PBMCs provided the cDNA or gDNA that served as material.

Unmatched junction bases numbered 3, after V lost 3 bases and J lost 7 bases. CDR3 length: 13 amino acids. Per germline, CDR1 SGHDT and CDR2 YYEEEE. The chain is built from TRBV5-6 and TRBJ1-2; 10 bases align to TRBD1. The specimen sequenced was peripheral blood. This TCR was recovered from a human donor in a cohort sampled during active COVID-19. The CDR3 region is CASSWTGGIGYTF. The CDR3 DNA sequence: TGTGCCAGCAGCTGGACAGGGGGTATTGGCTACACCTTC.